The TCR beta chain under discussion was sequenced for a study of breast tumors, draining lymph nodes, adjacent tissues. Regarding the study as a whole: Most tumor T cells seemingly derive from lymph node, then expand in tumor.

This CDR3 contains 17 residues. CDR1 and CDR2 (germline): SGHVS, FNYEAQ. TCRdb ran MiXCR on the multiplex PCR reads and lists one entry per CDR3 protein. The table includes over 100,000 distinct CDR3 sequences, about a fifth detected once. A few counts support this clonotype. No antigen is known for it. A much larger clonotype is one base distant, so this may be a read error. The lymph nodes were axillary draining lymph nodes from breast cancer patients. This TCR was sampled from a female donor with breast cancer. Some clones in this sample may be carry-over from other donors' samples. This chain joins TRBV7-6 and TRBJ1-3, with D perhaps TRBD1 (5 bases). Sequenced material: axillary lymph node tissue. This CDR3 is CASSLGVLGSSGNAIYF. CDR3 coding DNA: TGTGCCAGCAGCTTGGGGGTCCTAGGCAGCTCTGGAAACGCCATATATTTT.